This TCR beta chain was identified in a study of T cells in narcolepsy. Trimming removed 2 bases at V and 7 bases at J, with 15 bases between. The V gene's germline CDR1 is SGHRS and CDR2 YFSETQ. The length of the CDR3 is 15 residues. Sequencing used immunoSEQ multiplex PCR; TCRdb keeps in-frame clones, though not all of them. The sample contains just over 40,000 clones, around 88% of which appear only once. Study-level findings and limits: Autoreactive HCRT-specific and TRIB2-specific clonotypes were marked in same-patient CSF-versus-blood CD4+ comparisons. Healthy controls reportedly lacked the autoreactive clonotypes serially found in patients' blood. In some patient and control memory CD4+ samples, autoreactive clones were absent.

About this clone itself: Its matching antigen is unknown.

V is TRBV5-1 and J is TRBJ2-2; D is ambiguous. The source is a human donor with narcolepsy. Sequenced: CD45RA- memory CD4+ T cells from PBMCs. CDR3 bases: TGCGCCAGCAGCTTAACCGGGCCACACGACGGGGAGCTGTTTTTT. Its protein product is CASSLTGPHDGELFF.